This T cell receptor beta chain was observed in a study of a mutant IDH1 vaccine in newly diagnosed glioma. Study-wide background: First vaccine doses came 4-6 weeks after radiotherapy alone, or with temozolomide cycles. Findings of the study overall: Immune responses induced by vaccination arose in 93.3% of the patients.

Sample time point: week 11, during vaccination. Each dose delivered 300 ug of mutant IDH1 20-mer peptide subcutaneously with imiquimod. Worth noting for this clone: Its antigen is as yet unknown.

Sequencing used immunoSEQ multiplex PCR; TCRdb keeps in-frame clones, though not all of them. The sample shows roughly 110,000 clones, approximately 87% of them seen only once. This CDR3 has 13 amino acids. Germline V gives CDR1 SNHLY, CDR2 FYNNEI. V shed 10 bases and J shed 4 bases, with 16 bases lying between them. The rearrangement links TRBV2 to TRBJ1-1; D is ambiguous. This TCR derives from a woman aged 50 to 60 with glioma. This sample comprised PBMCs, obtained from a glioma patient whose treatment included an IDH1 peptide vaccine. The CDR3: CATRTDGGTEAFF. CDR3 coding DNA: TGTGCCACCAGGACGGATGGCGGCACTGAAGCTTTCTTT.